The entry below gives a single TCR beta chain sequence along with its context. Antigen specificity is unknown. These data are taken from a study of OX40 agonist ivuxolimab in advanced cancers. About the study: A male proportion of over 75% was recorded, with mean age roughly 60 years and range roughly 23 to 79. Broader study findings: Clonal expansion from baseline to week 6 occurred in both CD4+ and CD8+ T cells.

The germline V gene has CDR1 PRHDT and CDR2 FYEKMQ (reference sequence). This CDR3 has 19 residues. V shed 1 base, J shed 7 bases, and the junction held 21 bases outside the gene matches. Sequencing was performed with immunoSEQ multiplex PCR; in TCRdb, only in-frame clones are kept and a portion is missing. The repertoire holds roughly 19,000 clones, with around four fifths as singletons. The TCR comes from an adult with an advanced solid tumor such as melanoma, head and neck, liver or kidney cancer. Specimen: CD4+ or CD8+ T cells sorted from blood, collected in a trial of the OX40 agonist ivuxolimab. The chain employs TRBV13 and TRBJ2-5; 7 bases are a match to TRBD2. CDR3 protein: CASSLDNSHSGTKGGTQYF. The CDR3 DNA is TGTGCCAGCAGCTTAGATAACTCCCATTCCGGGACTAAGGGCGGGACCCAGTACTTC.